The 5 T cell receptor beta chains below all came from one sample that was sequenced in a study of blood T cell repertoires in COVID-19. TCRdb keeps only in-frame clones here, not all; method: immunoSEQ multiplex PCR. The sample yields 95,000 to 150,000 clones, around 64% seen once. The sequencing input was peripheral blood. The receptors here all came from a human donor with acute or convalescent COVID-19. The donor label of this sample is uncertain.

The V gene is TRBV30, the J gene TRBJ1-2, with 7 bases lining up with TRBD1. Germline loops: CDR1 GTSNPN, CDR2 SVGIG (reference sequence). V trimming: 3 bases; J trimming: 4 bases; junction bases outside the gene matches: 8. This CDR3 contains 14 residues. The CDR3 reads CAWSGRGSGYGYTF. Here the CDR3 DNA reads TGTGCCTGGAGCGGCAGGGGGAGCGGCTATGGCTACACCTTC.

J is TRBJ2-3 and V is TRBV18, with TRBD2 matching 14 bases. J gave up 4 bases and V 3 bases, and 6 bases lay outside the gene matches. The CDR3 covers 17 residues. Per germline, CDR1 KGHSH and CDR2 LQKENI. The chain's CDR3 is CASSPRLAGGRADTQYF. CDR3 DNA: TGTGCCAGCTCACCCCGACTAGCGGGGGGGCGGGCAGATACGCAGTATTTT.

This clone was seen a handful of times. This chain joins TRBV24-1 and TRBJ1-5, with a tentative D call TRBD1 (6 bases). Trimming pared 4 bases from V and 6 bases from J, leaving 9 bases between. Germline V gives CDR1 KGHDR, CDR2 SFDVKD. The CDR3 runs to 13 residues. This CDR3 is CATSERQAQPQHF. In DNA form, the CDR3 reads TGTGCCACCAGTGAAAGACAGGCTCAGCCCCAGCATTTT.

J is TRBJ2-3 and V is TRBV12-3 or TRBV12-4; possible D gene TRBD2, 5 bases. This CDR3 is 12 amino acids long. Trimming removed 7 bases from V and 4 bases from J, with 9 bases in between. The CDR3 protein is CASTPEADTQYF. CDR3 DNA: TGTGCCAGCACCCCGGAGGCAGATACGCAGTATTTT.

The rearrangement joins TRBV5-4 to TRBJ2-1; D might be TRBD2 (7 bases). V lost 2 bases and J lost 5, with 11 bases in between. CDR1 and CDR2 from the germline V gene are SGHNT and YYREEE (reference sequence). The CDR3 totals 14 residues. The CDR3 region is CASSFGGLNNEQFF. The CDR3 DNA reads TGTGCCAGCAGCTTCGGGGGGCTCAACAATGAGCAGTTCTTC.